The clone carrying this T cell receptor (beta chain) was counted ten times or more. Its antigen remains unidentified. A total of 2 million PBMCs stored at -80 degrees C provided the unsorted libraries. One entry per CDR3 protein results from TCRdb running MiXCR on the 5' RACE reads. Of some 86,000 distinct CDR3 sequences listed, approximately 2.4% were seen once; the top ten hold 0.9% to 1.4%. This specimen comes from a study of neurological immune-mediated disorders. Points from the study as a whole: The absence of any CDR3 amino acid sequence shared by expanded clones across subjects suggests that repertoires were private in all groups. The multiple sclerosis repertoire cluster was not associated with any clinical or MRI feature, with the authors stating that larger cohorts are needed. One related-CDR3 cluster, found by phylogenetic grouping, held repertoires of 18 of 34 multiple sclerosis patients and is a possible signature.

CDR1 is DFQATT and CDR2 is SNEGSKA in the germline V gene (reference sequence). The CDR3 covers 13 residues. V shed 6 bases and J shed 3 bases, with 14 bases lying between them. Source material: PBMCs. V gene TRBV20-1 combines with J gene TRBJ2-5; maybe TRBD1 (6 bases). This TCR came from a woman aged 25 to 45 with multiple sclerosis. Here the CDR3 DNA reads TGCAGTGCAAACAGGGTTTCCGAAGAGACCCAGTACTTC. It specifies CSANRVSEETQYF.